One sample yielded the 23 T cell receptor beta chains listed below, sequenced in a study of type 1 and type 2 diabetes patients. PCR was run on genomic DNA. Amplification of the beta chain CDR3 used 30 forward and 13 reverse multiplex primers. TCRdb processed the multiplex PCR reads anew with MiXCR; each CDR3 protein has one entry. This sample has 270,000 or so distinct CDR3 sequences, with more than 40% found just once. Sequenced: peripheral blood mononuclear cells (PBMCs). These TCRs come from a man younger than 30 with type 2 diabetes.

This clonotype has only a few counts. The chain couples TRBV19 to TRBJ2-6; weak D call: TRBD1 (6 bases). V lost 7 bases and J 1 base, leaving 17 bases between the germline ends. Germline V gene lookup returns CDR1 LNHDA and CDR2 SQIVND (reference sequence). There are 17 residues in the CDR3. DNA for the CDR3: TGTGCCAGTACCCCGGGCAGGGGAATGTCTGGGGCCAACGTCCTGACTTTC. This codes for CASTPGRGMSGANVLTF.

Worth noting for this clonotype: Sequence at one end of the junction differs from germline and may be a read error. This chain joins TRBV19 and TRBJ2-4; D may be TRBD2 (5 bases). Germline CDR1 is LNHDA and CDR2 is SQIVND (reference sequence). This CDR3 region has 15 residues. The CDR3 loop is CASSMRVLAKNIQCF. The DNA of the CDR3 is TGTGCCAGTAGTATGCGGGTTCTAGCCAAAAACATTCAGTGCTTC. The variable domain in full, with the rest retrieved from reference TRBV19 and TRBJ2-4, is DGGITQSPKYLFRKEGQNVTLSCEQNLNHDAMYWYRQDPGQGLRLIYYSQIVNDFQKGDIAEGYSVSREKKESFPLTVTSAQKNPTAFYLCASSMRVLAKNIQCFGAGTRLSVL.

CDR3 amino acids: CANQGLAGGLYNEQFF. The CDR3 region has the DNA TGTGCCAACCAGGGGCTAGCGGGAGGGCTCTACAATGAGCAGTTCTTC. The V and J genes are TRBV10-3 and TRBJ2-1; 12 bases align to TRBD2. Trimming removed 10 bases from V and 3 bases from J; junction bases left unmatched: 10. This CDR3 region has 16 residues. From germline, CDR1 is ENHRY and CDR2 SYGVKD.

The V call is TRBV27, the J call TRBJ2-1, with a weak D call TRBD2 (6 bases). The CDR3 runs to 15 residues. Germline V CDR1 and CDR2: MNHEY, SMNVEV (reference sequence). Trimming took off 3 bases at V and 3 bases at J, with 12 bases between the two ends. The chain's CDR3 is CASSFRGGNYNEQFF. CDR3 DNA: TGTGCCAGCAGTTTTAGGGGCGGGAACTACAATGAGCAGTTCTTC.

The CDR3 loop reads CASSSLGLGGADTQYF. The CDR3 nucleotides are TGTGCCAGCAGCTCCTTGGGACTGGGGGGGGCAGATACGCAGTATTTT. This chain links TRBV7-8 with TRBJ2-3; 7 nucleotides agree with TRBD2. Per germline, CDR1 SGHVS and CDR2 FQNEAQ. CDR3 length: 16 residues. V was pared by 4 bases and J by 4 bases, with 11 bases of the junction left unmatched.

The chain couples TRBV2 to TRBJ2-7, with D possibly being TRBD2 (5 bases). Trimming cost V 5 bases and J 7 bases, with 18 bases left between them. CDR1 and CDR2 (germline): SNHLY, FYNNEI. This CDR3 contains 14 residues. The CDR3 nucleotides are TGTGCCAGCAGTTTGAAAAGGGTGGGCGGGGAGCAGTACTTC. Protein: CASSLKRVGGEQYF.

V and J are TRBV7-8 and TRBJ1-2; TRBD1 aligns across 11 bases. V shed 5 bases and J 8 bases; nucleotides not matched to a gene: 13. There are 16 residues in the CDR3. Germline loops: CDR1 SGHVS, CDR2 FQNEAQ. The CDR3 DNA is TGTGCCAGCAGCCTAGGACAGGGGGCCGGGGGCAGAGGCTACACCTTC. Translating gives CASSLGQGAGGRGYTF. Complete variable domain (other parts from reference TRBV7-8 and TRBJ1-2): GAGVSQSPRYKVAKRGQDVALRCDPISGHVSLFWYQQALGQGPEFLTYFQNEAQLDKSGLPSDRFFAERPEGSVSTLKIQRTQQEDSAVYLCASSLGQGAGGRGYTFGSGTRLTVV.

The rearrangement links TRBV19 to TRBJ1-5, with D uncertain. V gave up 2 bases and J gave up 4 bases, with 18 bases separating them. The CDR3 runs 17 residues. CDR1 is LNHDA and CDR2 is SQIVND in the germline V gene (reference sequence). The CDR3 region is CASSIIVQDSRNQPQHF. CDR3 coding DNA: TGTGCCAGTAGTATAATAGTGCAGGATTCAAGGAATCAGCCCCAGCATTTT. The variable domain in full, with the rest retrieved from reference TRBV19 and TRBJ1-5, is DGGITQSPKYLFRKEGQNVTLSCEQNLNHDAMYWYRQDPGQGLRLIYYSQIVNDFQKGDIAEGYSVSREKKESFPLTVTSAQKNPTAFYLCASSIIVQDSRNQPQHFGDGTRLSIL.

A few counts support this clonotype. This chain connects TRBV6-6 to TRBJ2-2, with 7 bases matching TRBD1. Germline V gene lookup returns CDR1 MNHNY and CDR2 SVGAGI (reference sequence). The CDR3 covers 15 residues. Unmatched junction bases numbered 3, after V lost 0 bases and J lost 5 bases. As DNA, the CDR3 is TGTGCCAGCAGTTACTCAGTCAGGGGGACCGGGGAGCTGTTTTTT. It codes for CASSYSVRGTGELFF.

This clonotype showed up just a few times. The rearrangement joins TRBV4-1 to TRBJ1-6; possibly TRBD1 for D (6 bases). The CDR3 has 16 amino acids. Trimming removed 1 base at V and 6 bases at J, with 13 bases between. The germline gives CDR1 MGHRA, CDR2 YSYEKL. CDR3 coding DNA: TGCGCCAGCAGCCAAGGAGCCATCAGGGGTAATTCACCCCTCCACTTT. It specifies CASSQGAIRGNSPLHF.

The rearrangement uses TRBV19 and TRBJ1-5; 8 bases agree with TRBD1. The V segment lost 4 bases and the J segment 6 bases; nucleotides outside the gene matches: 8. This CDR3 has 15 amino acids. Germline CDR1 reads LNHDA; CDR2 reads SQIVND (reference sequence). CDR3 amino acids: CASSRGTGGSQPQHF. Here the CDR3 DNA reads TGTGCCAGTAGTAGGGGGACAGGAGGGAGTCAGCCCCAGCATTTT.

This clonotype was recorded a few times. V gene TRBV7-8 combines with J gene TRBJ2-7; 8 nucleotides match TRBD1. The CDR3 is 14 amino acids. Germline CDR1 SGHVS, CDR2 FQNEAQ. Trimming took 2 bases from V and 5 from J; bases not matched to a gene: 5. For the CDR3, the DNA is TGTGCCAGCAGCTTATCTACAGGGGGACACGAGCAGTACTTC. Its translation is CASSLSTGGHEQYF.

This clonotype showed up many times. CDR3 coding DNA: TGCAGTGCTAGAGATGGGGGGAGAAGGCAGTATTTT. Translated: CSARDGGRRQYF. The gene calls are TRBV20-1 and TRBJ2-3; D perhaps matches TRBD2 (6 bases). V lost 0 bases to trimming and J lost 11 bases, with 12 bases between them. Germline V lookup: CDR1 DFQATT, CDR2 SNEGSKA (reference sequence). This CDR3 comprises 12 residues.

The chain employs TRBV7-3 and TRBJ2-7; D call uncertain. CDR1 SGHTA and CDR2 FQGTGA come from the germline V gene. The CDR3 is made up of 13 amino acids. The V gene lost 11 bases and the J gene lost 2 bases, with 16 bases spanning the gap. The CDR3 DNA follows: TGTGCCCTGGTAGCTTTAATCGCCTACGAGCAGTACTTC. It yields the protein CALVALIAYEQYF.

This clonotype was observed many times. V usage is TRBV15 and J usage is TRBJ1-1; no clear D gene. The germline CDR1 and CDR2 sequences are LNHNV and YYDKDF (reference sequence). The CDR3 is 15 amino acids. V was cut by 0 bases and J by 0 bases, with 8 bases left in between. CDR3 amino acids: CATSRDRGLNTEAFF. DNA of the CDR3: TGTGCCACCAGCAGAGATCGGGGATTGAACACTGAAGCTTTCTTT. The complete variable domain, with remaining parts taken from reference TRBV15 and TRBJ1-1, reads DAMVIQNPRYQVTQFGKPVTLSCSQTLNHNVMYWYQQKSSQAPKLLFHYYDKDFNNEADTPDNFQSRRPNTSFCFLDIRSPGLGDTAMYLCATSRDRGLNTEAFFGQGTRLTVV.

The genes are TRBV9 and TRBJ2-1; 7 bases are a match to TRBD2. CDR1 SGDLS and CDR2 YYNGEE come from the germline V gene. The V and J ends lost 0 bases and 5 bases, in that order; junction bases with no gene match: 8. The CDR3 sequence is 16 residues long. The CDR3 is CASSVAGREWDNEQFF. CDR3 nucleotide sequence: TGTGCCAGCAGCGTAGCGGGGCGGGAGTGGGACAATGAGCAGTTCTTC.

The chain links TRBV27 to TRBJ2-5; D gene ambiguous. V lost 1 base and J 1 base, leaving 7 bases between the germline ends. CDR3 size: 14 residues. CDR1 is MNHEY, CDR2 SMNVEV, per germline (reference sequence). In nucleotides, the CDR3 is TGTGCCAGCAGTTTATGGGCTAGCCAAGAGACCCAGTACTTC. The encoded protein is CASSLWASQETQYF.

This clonotype was seen once. The chain uses TRBV19 and TRBJ1-4; tentatively, D is TRBD1 (6 bases). The germline gives CDR1 LNHDA, CDR2 SQIVND (reference sequence). This CDR3 is built from 13 residues. V shed 6 bases and J shed 8 bases, with 13 bases lying between them. CDR3 nucleotides: TGTGCCAGTAGCTGGGGGCCCAGAGAAAAACTGTTTTTT. It is translated as CASSWGPREKLFF.

This clonotype was seen ten or more times. V usage is TRBV10-3 and J usage is TRBJ2-5; tentative D call: TRBD2 (6 bases). Trimming shortened V by 10 bases and J by 2 bases, and 11 bases separated the two germline ends. The CDR3 is made up of 12 amino acids. The germline gives CDR1 ENHRY, CDR2 SYGVKD. The CDR3 DNA is TGTGCCACCCAGGCGGGACAAGAGACCCAGTACTTC. Its translation is CATQAGQETQYF.

This clonotype appeared a few times. The chain joins TRBV7-3 to TRBJ2-5; a possible D gene is TRBD2 (6 bases). The ends were cut back, 5 bases at V and 11 bases at J, with 21 bases in the middle. In germline, CDR1 is SGHTA, CDR2 FQGTGA. CDR3 length equals 14 residues. Here the CDR3 DNA reads TGTGCCAGCAGCCAAGGGGACCAGGACTACCCGCAGTACTTC. This sequence encodes CASSQGDQDYPQYF.

This clonotype was seen a few times. The chain links TRBV24-1 to TRBJ2-3; either TRBD1 or TRBD2 may supply D (5 bases each). V lost 9 bases and J 2 bases, leaving 11 bases between the germline ends. Germline-derived CDR1 and CDR2 are KGHDR and SFDVKD. CDR3 length: 13 amino acids. CDR3 nucleotides: TGTGCCACCTCCCAGGGACCCACAGATACGCAGTATTTT. Protein product: CATSQGPTDTQYF.

This clonotype was counted only a few times. This chain connects TRBV11-2 to TRBJ2-5; 7 bases are shared with TRBD2. Germline assignment: CDR1 SGHAT and CDR2 FQNNGV. CDR3 length: 15 amino acids. Unmatched junction bases numbered 11, after V lost 5 bases and J lost 5 bases. The CDR3 protein is CASSEGLGPLETQYF. The CDR3, as DNA: TGTGCCAGCAGCGAAGGACTAGGACCACTGGAGACCCAGTACTTC. Together with reference TRBV11-2 and TRBJ2-5, the CDR3 gives the full variable domain: EAGVAQSPRYKIIEKRQSVAFWCNPISGHATLYWYQQILGQGPKLLIQFQNNGVVDDSQLPKDRFSAERLKGVDSTLKIQPAKLEDSAVYLCASSEGLGPLETQYFGPGTRLLVL.

The chain uses TRBV19 and TRBJ2-7, with D perhaps assigned TRBD1 or TRBD2 (6 bases each). CDR1 LNHDA and CDR2 SQIVND come from the germline V gene (reference sequence). This CDR3 comprises 13 residues. Trimming shortened V by 6 bases and J by 6 bases, and 15 bases separated the two germline ends. This CDR3 reads CASRPPGGLEQYF. CDR3 DNA: TGTGCCAGTAGGCCCCCCGGGGGCCTCGAGCAGTACTTC.